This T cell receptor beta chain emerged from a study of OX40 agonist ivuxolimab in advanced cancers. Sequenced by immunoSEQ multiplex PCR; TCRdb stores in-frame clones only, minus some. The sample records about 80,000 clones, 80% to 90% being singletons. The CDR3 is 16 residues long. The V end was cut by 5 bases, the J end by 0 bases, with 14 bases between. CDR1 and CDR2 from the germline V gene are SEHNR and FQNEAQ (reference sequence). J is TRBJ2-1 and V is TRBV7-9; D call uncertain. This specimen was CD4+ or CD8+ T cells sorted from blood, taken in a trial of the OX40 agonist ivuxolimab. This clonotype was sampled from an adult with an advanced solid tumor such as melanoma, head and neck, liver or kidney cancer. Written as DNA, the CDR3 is TGTGCCAGCAGCGCCCAGGTGGGCTCCTCCTACAATGAGCAGTTCTTC. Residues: CASSAQVGSSYNEQFF.